Below, 7 T cell receptor beta chains from the same sample are listed, as sequenced in a study of blood T cells in healthy people across ages. Primed by a sample-barcoded 5' primer and a J-beta primer mix, a second PCR proceeded for about 7 to 11 cycles. TCRdb reanalysed the 5' RACE reads using MiXCR and keeps one entry per CDR3 protein. In the table there are 920,000 or so distinct CDR3 sequences, 40% to 50% of which are singletons. The sequenced material came from blood. Receptor source: a woman aged 60 to 75 in good health.

This chain links TRBV7-6 with TRBJ1-2; D is unclear. Germline loops: CDR1 SGHVS, CDR2 FNYEAQ. The CDR3 runs to 14 residues. V shed 1 base and J shed 3 bases, with 9 bases lying between them. In DNA, the CDR3 is TGTGCCAGCAGCTTAGACACAAAGGACTATGGCTACACCTTC. It encodes CASSLDTKDYGYTF.

This chain links TRBV12-3 or TRBV12-4 with TRBJ1-2; possibly TRBD1 for D (5 bases). The CDR3 sequence is 14 residues long. The ends were cut back, 10 bases at V and 4 bases at J, with 19 bases in the middle. CDR3 amino acids: CAIEDSSSVYGYTF. In DNA form, the CDR3 reads TGTGCCATCGAAGACAGTTCCTCAGTCTATGGCTACACCTTC.

The genes are TRBV27 and TRBJ2-7; D possibly uses TRBD1 or TRBD2 (5 bases each). This CDR3 comprises 16 residues. Germline V gene lookup returns CDR1 MNHEY and CDR2 SMNVEV (reference sequence). The ends were cut back, 5 bases at V and 2 bases at J, with 19 bases in the middle. The CDR3 DNA reads TGTGCCAGCAGTCTAGCTGGGGCAGTACCAACCTACGAGCAGTACTTC. As protein: CASSLAGAVPTYEQYF.

This clonotype was seen only a few times. The gene calls are TRBV5-1 and TRBJ1-2; D might be TRBD1 (5 bases). The CDR3 has 17 amino acids. Germline-derived CDR1 and CDR2 are SGHRS and YFSETQ. V lost 4 bases and J 0 bases, leaving 19 bases between the germline ends. The CDR3, as DNA: TGCGCCAGCAGCATTCTTCCCCGGGGGGTTCCTAACTATGGCTACACCTTC. Translated, it gives CASSILPRGVPNYGYTF.

V usage is TRBV20-1 and J usage is TRBJ2-1; TRBD2 matches at 9 bases. Unmatched junction bases numbered 10, after V lost 5 bases and J lost 5 bases. The CDR3 sequence is 15 residues long. Per germline, CDR1 DFQATT and CDR2 SNEGSKA (reference sequence). The CDR3, as DNA: TGCAGTGCTGGAATCAGCGGGAGGATTAACAATGAGCAGTTCTTC. Translated, it gives CSAGISGRINNEQFF.

This clonotype turned up a few times. This rearrangement joins TRBV27 to TRBJ2-5, with 7 bases matching TRBD2. This CDR3 is built from 15 residues. J was trimmed by 4 bases and V by 5 bases; bases with no gene match: 10. From germline, CDR1 is MNHEY and CDR2 SMNVEV (reference sequence). This chain's CDR3 is CASSAGLWEGETQYF. The CDR3 DNA reads as TGTGCCAGCAGTGCGGGCCTTTGGGAGGGAGAGACCCAGTACTTC.

The chain joins TRBV20-1 to TRBJ2-1; 11 nucleotides align to TRBD2. Trimming cost V 6 bases and J 2 bases; bases outside gene matches: 6. CDR3 size: 15 residues. CDR1 is DFQATT, CDR2 SNEGSKA, per germline (reference sequence). CDR3 in DNA: TGCAGTGCCAACGGACTAGCGGGTGCCTACAATGAGCAGTTCTTC. This translates into CSANGLAGAYNEQFF.